One sample yielded the 23 T cell receptor beta chains listed below, sequenced in a study of cytomegalovirus exposure and HLA in healthy donors (dated by TCRdb to between 2016 and 2019). The library relied on the immunoSEQ multiplex PCR assay. For the multiplex PCR, a mixture combining 60 forward primers for TCR Vbeta segments and 13 reverse primers for TCR Jbeta segments was used. TCRdb carries this immuneACCESS record with in-frame sequences only. Its versions omit some clonotypes, under half of them owing to an unresolved V gene in the studies checked, with the rest unexplained. This sample lists approximately 160,000 clones; less than 80% were detected once. 0.7% to 0.8% of the sample belongs to the ten largest clones. The source material was PBMCs. Every receptor here comes from a female donor in good health and CMV-seronegative.

The gene calls are TRBV18 and TRBJ2-1, with TRBD1 matching over 9 bases. V lost 3 bases, J lost 7 bases, and 4 bases stayed unmatched. Germline values: CDR1 KGHSH, CDR2 LQKENI. The CDR3 has 14 amino acids. The CDR3 DNA follows: TGTGCCAGCTCACCCGGGACAGGGTTTAATGAGCAGTTCTTC. Residues: CASSPGTGFNEQFF. Full variable domain (remainder filled in from reference TRBV18 and TRBJ2-1): NAGVMQNPRHLVRRRGQEARLRCSPMKGHSHVYWYRQLPEEGLKFMVYLQKENIIDESGMPKERFSAEFPKEGPSILRIQQVVRGDSAAYFCASSPGTGFNEQFFGPGTRLTVL.

The rearrangement uses TRBV27 and TRBJ1-2, with unresolved D. The V gene lost 5 bases and the J gene lost 1 base, with 14 bases spanning the gap. This CDR3 comprises 15 residues. The germline V gene has CDR1 MNHEY and CDR2 SMNVEV (reference sequence). The CDR3 DNA reads TGTGCCAGCAGTGAATACGGACTGATTAACTATGGCTACACCTTC. The encoded protein is CASSEYGLINYGYTF.

CDR3 region: CASSLIGRRVTDTQYF. The CDR3 DNA is TGTGCCAGCAGCTTGATAGGGAGGAGGGTCACAGATACGCAGTATTTT. V and J are TRBV5-4 and TRBJ2-3, with a weak D call TRBD2 (6 bases). CDR1 and CDR2 (germline): SGHNT, YYREEE (reference sequence). The CDR3 extends over 16 amino acids. Trimming left V 1 base short and J 2 bases short, with 14 bases between.

V and J are TRBV7-9 and TRBJ2-1, with TRBD1 matching over 12 bases. Germline CDR1 is SEHNR and CDR2 is FQNEAQ (reference sequence). The CDR3 length is 15 residues. V shed 6 bases and J 6 bases; nucleotides not matched to a gene: 6. CDR3 DNA: TGTGCCAGCAGGAGGTTGGGACAGGGGGCCAATGAGCAGTTCTTC. Its protein is CASRRLGQGANEQFF.

In this sample, this clone turned up a few times. The V and J genes are TRBV29-1 and TRBJ1-2, with D tentatively TRBD1 (6 bases). Germline V CDR1 and CDR2: SQVTM, ANQGSEA. Trimming left V 7 bases short and J 3 bases short, with 12 bases between. CDR3 size: 12 residues. The CDR3 DNA sequence: TGCAGCGCCGAGGACAGCCACTATGGCTACACCTTC. Translation: CSAEDSHYGYTF.

The V gene is TRBV6-1, the J gene TRBJ1-6; D uncertain. CDR1 is MNHNS, CDR2 SASEGT, per germline. CDR3 length: 15 amino acids. V lost 6 bases and J lost 5, with 14 bases in between. The DNA for the CDR3 is TGTGCCAGCAGCCGAACGCGGATAGATAATTCACCCCTCCACTTT. Amino acid sequence: CASSRTRIDNSPLHF.

This chain connects TRBV7-2 to TRBJ1-4; the D gene is possibly TRBD1 (5 bases). Trimming left V 5 bases short and J 7 bases short, with 17 bases between. The CDR3 sequence is 15 residues long. From germline, CDR1 is SGHTA and CDR2 FQGNSA. The CDR3 region is CASSRRQFQSEKLFF. The CDR3 coding sequence is TGTGCCAGCAGCCGTCGACAGTTTCAGAGTGAAAAACTGTTTTTT. The entire variable domain, with the rest obtained from reference TRBV7-2 and TRBJ1-4, is as follows: GAGVSQSPSNKVTEKGKDVELRCDPISGHTALYWYRQSLGQGLEFLIYFQGNSAPDKSGLPSDRFSAERTGGSVSTLTIQRTQQEDSAVYLCASSRRQFQSEKLFFGSGTQLSVL.

The V and J genes are TRBV6-1 and TRBJ2-2; possible D gene TRBD1, 6 bases. CDR3 length: 18 amino acids. Germline V gene sequence: CDR1 MNHNS, CDR2 SASEGT. V was trimmed by 0 bases and J by 5 bases, leaving 19 bases between them. The CDR3 region is CASSEALMAGAVTGELFF. DNA of the CDR3: TGTGCCAGCAGTGAAGCCCTAATGGCAGGGGCGGTGACCGGGGAGCTGTTTTTT.

This chain uses TRBV6-1 with TRBJ2-7; D might be TRBD2 (5 bases). Germline V gene lookup returns CDR1 MNHNS and CDR2 SASEGT. V lost 2 bases and J lost 0, with 20 bases in between. This CDR3 has 18 amino acids. CDR3 in DNA: TGTGCCAGCAGTGAACTGGGAGAGGCTGGCGGCAGCTCCTACGAGCAGTACTTC. This sequence encodes CASSELGEAGGSSYEQYF.

The chain joins TRBV10-3 to TRBJ2-2; TRBD1 matches 9 bases. V gave up 2 bases and J gave up 12 bases; unmatched junction bases: 4. Per the germline V gene, CDR1 is ENHRY and CDR2 is SYGVKD. The CDR3 spans 13 residues. CDR3 region: CAISEGGTGKLFF. The CDR3 region has the DNA TGTGCCATCAGTGAGGGCGGGACAGGGAAGCTGTTTTTT.

This clone was counted between two and nine times. This rearrangement joins TRBV30 to TRBJ1-1, with D possibly matching TRBD1 (5 bases). The CDR3 loop spans 14 amino acids. The germline CDR1 and CDR2 sequences are GTSNPN and SVGIG (reference sequence). V lost 8 bases and J lost 1, with 17 bases in between. CDR3 protein: CARNRLSENTEAFF. For the CDR3, the DNA is TGTGCCCGAAACAGGCTTTCGGAGAACACTGAAGCTTTCTTT. Full variable domain (missing parts from reference TRBV30 and TRBJ1-1): SQTIHQWPATLVQPVGSPLSLECTVEGTSNPNLYWYRQAAGRGLQLLFYSVGIGQISSEVPQNLSASRPQDRQFILSSKKLLLSDSGFYLCARNRLSENTEAFFGQGTRLTVV.

This clone has a single count. This chain joins TRBV18 and TRBJ2-7; 9 bases are a match to TRBD1. Germline lookup yields CDR1 KGHSH and CDR2 LQKENI. V lost 3 bases to trimming and J lost 6 bases; unmatched junction nucleotides: 6. The CDR3 sequence is 14 residues long. CDR3: CASSPGQGRGEQYF. For the CDR3, the DNA is TGTGCCAGCTCACCGGGACAGGGAAGGGGCGAGCAGTACTTC.

The V call is TRBV7-9, the J call TRBJ2-7, with D tentatively TRBD2 (6 bases). CDR3 length: 15 amino acids. Germline CDR1 SEHNR, CDR2 FQNEAQ (reference sequence). V was cut by 6 bases and J by 4 bases, with 19 bases left in between. CDR3 residues: CASSYGLPHQYEQYF. The CDR3, as DNA: TGTGCCAGCAGTTACGGACTACCACACCAATACGAGCAGTACTTC.

The gene calls are TRBV30 and TRBJ2-1; no clear D. Looked up from germline, CDR1 is GTSNPN and CDR2 is SVGIG (reference sequence). The CDR3 loop spans 11 amino acids. V was clipped by 0 bases and J by 7 bases, with 4 bases between them. The CDR3 bases are TGTGCCTGGAGTGTCCGGAATGAGCAGTTCTTC. It codes for CAWSVRNEQFF.

The chain has TRBV11-2 and TRBJ2-3; possible D gene TRBD1, 6 bases. CDR1 SGHAT and CDR2 FQNNGV come from the germline V gene. The ends were cut back, 5 bases at V and 1 base at J, with 16 bases in the middle. The CDR3 is 16 amino acids. CDR3 residues: CASSADRTLGTDTQYF. CDR3 in DNA: TGTGCCAGCAGCGCAGACAGGACCTTGGGCACAGATACGCAGTATTTT.

The V and J genes are TRBV7-9 and TRBJ2-2, with 7 bases aligning to TRBD2. Germline CDR1 and CDR2: SEHNR and FQNEAQ (reference sequence). CDR3 length: 18 residues. V gave up 4 bases and J gave up 5 bases; unmatched junction bases: 16. The CDR3 nucleotides are TGTGCCAGCAGCTCCCTCTTGGGCGGGAGAGGAGATACCGGGGAGCTGTTTTTT. This codes for CASSSLLGGRGDTGELFF.

The V and J genes are TRBV18 and TRBJ2-7; 10 nucleotides match TRBD1. CDR3 length: 16 residues. Trimming at V came to 4 bases and at J to 6 bases, leaving 12 bases not matched to a gene. Looked up from germline, CDR1 is KGHSH and CDR2 is LQKENI. The CDR3 bases are TGTGCCAGCTCACTGCAGGGGACAGGGGAGTCTCGCGAGCAGTACTTC. Translated, it gives CASSLQGTGESREQYF.

The chain combines TRBV7-9 with TRBJ1-4; D is ambiguous. V lost 8 bases to trimming and J lost 8 bases, with 18 bases between them. CDR1 is SEHNR, CDR2 FQNEAQ, per germline (reference sequence). The CDR3 is made up of 14 amino acids. For the CDR3, the DNA is TGTGCCAGCGCCCTGGCGGAGGGAAGCGAAAAACTGTTTTTT. Translating it yields CASALAEGSEKLFF.

Only a few counts were recorded for this clone. The chain uses TRBV28 and TRBJ2-1; maybe TRBD2 (5 bases). The CDR3 runs 15 residues. Germline-derived CDR1 and CDR2 are MDHEN and SYDVKM. Trimming left V 1 base short and J 0 bases short, with 7 bases between. The CDR3 DNA follows: TGTGCCAGCAGTTTATCGAGGGTCTCCTACAATGAGCAGTTCTTC. Protein product: CASSLSRVSYNEQFF.

This chain joins TRBV4-1 and TRBJ2-7, with D hard to call. The V gene lost 0 bases and the J gene lost 7 bases, with 16 bases spanning the gap. The CDR3 extends over 15 amino acids. Germline V gene lookup returns CDR1 MGHRA and CDR2 YSYEKL. DNA of the CDR3: TGCGCCAGCAGCCAAGATGGTGGCCCAATGAGGGAGCAGTACTTC. This gives the protein CASSQDGGPMREQYF.

This rearrangement joins TRBV4-3 to TRBJ2-5, with TRBD1 as a possible D gene (6 bases). The J call may be wrong; the DNA end is better matched by TRBJ2-7. CDR3 length: 18 residues. Germline lookup yields CDR1 LGHNA and CDR2 YSLEER. Here the CDR3 DNA reads TGCGCCAGCAGCCAAGATCATCAGGGGCCAACTAGGCTCTACGAGCAGTACTTC. As protein: CASSQDHQGPTRLYEQYF.

The gene calls are TRBV21-1 and TRBJ2-7; the listed D gene, TRBD2, was not tested against the DNA. TRBV21-1 is a documented pseudogene. The CDR3 is 22 amino acids. CDR3 coding DNA: TGTGCCAGCAGCAAAAAGTCCGGGGAGGGAAGCCCGGAACAAGAAGGTTTCGTCGGGCAGTACTTC. Amino acids: CASSKKSGEGSPEQEGFVGQYF.

The chain uses TRBV7-3 and TRBJ2-2; D is undetermined. The V gene's germline CDR1 is SGHTA and CDR2 FQGTGA. The CDR3 has 17 residues. The V end lost 2 bases, the J end lost 1 base, and 14 bases lay between the germline ends. The CDR3 DNA follows: TGTGCCAGCAGCTTAGTCTCGGTCTCCCTGAACACCGGGGAGCTGTTTTTT. Amino acids: CASSLVSVSLNTGELFF.